Given below is one T cell receptor beta chain in context. Its antigen is unidentified. Germline-derived CDR1 and CDR2 are MGHRA and YSYEKL. The CDR3 runs to 17 residues. Germline trimming cut 0 bases from V and 5 bases from J; bases unmatched to any gene: 7. This entry comes from a study of post-analysis software for immune sequencing data. Looking at the study overall: Progressive-relapsing, secondary progressive and relapsing-remitting multiple sclerosis were among the disease courses included. General study points: Normalized Chao1 diversity in multiple sclerosis patients fell significantly below that of controls. Patients had higher frequencies than controls of a few TRBV segments, including TRBV5-6, TRBV5-1 and TRBV20-1.

The library was made from cDNA and included unique molecular identifiers. TCRdb used MiXCR to reprocess the PCR reads, holding one entry per CDR3 protein. Among 450,000 or so distinct CDR3 sequences listed, roughly 45% were seen once. This receptor was identified in a girl between 5 and 17 years old with multiple sclerosis. The chain uses TRBV4-1 and TRBJ2-3; 11 bases match TRBD2. The source material was blood. The CDR3 DNA reads TGCGCCAGCAGCCAAGACCCCCTAGCGGGAGGTATAGATACGCAGTATTTT. Its protein product is CASSQDPLAGGIDTQYF.